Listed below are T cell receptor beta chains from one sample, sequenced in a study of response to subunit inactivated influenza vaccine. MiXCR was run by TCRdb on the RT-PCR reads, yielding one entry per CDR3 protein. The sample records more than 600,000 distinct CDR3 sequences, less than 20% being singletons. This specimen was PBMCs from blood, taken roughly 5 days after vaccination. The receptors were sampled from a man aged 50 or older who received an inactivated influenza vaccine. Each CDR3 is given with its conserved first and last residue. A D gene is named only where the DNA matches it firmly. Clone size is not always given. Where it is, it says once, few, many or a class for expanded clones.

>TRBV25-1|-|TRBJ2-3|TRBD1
CASSNTRTGATDTQYF
TGTGCCAGCTCCAATACACGGACAGGCGCCACAGATACGCAGTATTTT
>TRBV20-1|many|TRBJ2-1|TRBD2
CSARLAGGLNGEQFF
TGCAGTGCAAGACTAGCGGGGGGCCTCAATGGGGAGCAGTTCTTC
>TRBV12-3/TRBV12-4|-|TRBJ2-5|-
CASSPGAGRETQYF
TGTGCCAGCAGTCCAGGGGCAGGGAGGGAGACCCAGTACTTC
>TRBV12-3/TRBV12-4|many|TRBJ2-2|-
CASSPQPVGELFF
TGTGCCAGCAGTCCCCAGCCGGTCGGGGAGCTGTTTTTT
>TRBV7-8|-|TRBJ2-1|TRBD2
CASSLGGLAGGKSSYNEQFF
TGTGCCAGCAGCTTAGGGGGACTAGCGGGAGGCAAAAGCTCCTACAATGAGCAGTTCTTC
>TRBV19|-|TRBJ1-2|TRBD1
CASSPPGQVYGYTF
TGTGCCAGTAGTCCCCCGGGACAGGTGTATGGCTACACCTTC
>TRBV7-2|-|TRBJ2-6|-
CASSPAHSGANVLTF
TGTGCCAGCAGTCCTGCGCACTCTGGGGCCAACGTCCTGACTTTC
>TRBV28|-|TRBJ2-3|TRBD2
CASSPRTSGGLTDTQYF
TGTGCCAGCAGTCCCCGGACTAGCGGGGGCCTCACAGATACGCAGTATTTT
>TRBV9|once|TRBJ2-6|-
CASSARTAASGANVLTF
TGTGCCAGCAGCGCCAGGACGGCTGCTTCTGGGGCCAACGTCCTGACTTTC
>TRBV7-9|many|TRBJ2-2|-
CASTPRSGDTGELFF
TGTGCCAGCACTCCCCGGAGCGGAGACACCGGGGAGCTGTTTTTT
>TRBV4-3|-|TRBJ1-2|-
CASSPGAGGGYGYTF
TGCGCCAGCAGCCCGGGTGCGGGCGGCGGGTATGGCTACACCTTC
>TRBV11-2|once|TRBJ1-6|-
CASSQVTVRSPLHF
TGTGCCAGCAGCCAAGTCACAGTACGGTCACCCCTCCACTTT
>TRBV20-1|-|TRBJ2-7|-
CSASRGTSYEQYF
TGCAGTGCTAGTAGGGGCACCTCCTACGAGCAGTACTTC
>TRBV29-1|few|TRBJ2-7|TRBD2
CSVATFWGREGEQYF
TGCAGCGTTGCGACCTTTTGGGGGAGGGAAGGCGAGCAGTACTTC
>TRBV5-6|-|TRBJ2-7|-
CASSLWTLFYEQYF
TGTGCCAGCAGCTTGTGGACGCTTTTCTACGAGCAGTACTTC
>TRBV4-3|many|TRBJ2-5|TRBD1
CASSKDRGRETQYF
TGCGCCAGCAGCAAAGACAGGGGCCGAGAGACCCAGTACTTC
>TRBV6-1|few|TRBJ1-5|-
CASKAGVSHNQPQHF
TGTGCCAGCAAAGCCGGGGTCTCTCACAATCAGCCCCAGCATTTT
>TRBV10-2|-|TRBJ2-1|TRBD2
CASTKPPLAGAYNEQFF
TGCGCCAGCACAAAACCGCCCCTAGCGGGGGCGTACAATGAGCAGTTCTTC
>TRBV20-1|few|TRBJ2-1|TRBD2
CSAGGNYNEQFF
TGCAGTGCCGGGGGGAATTACAATGAGCAGTTCTTC
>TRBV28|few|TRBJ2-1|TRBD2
CASSGGWGTSSNEQFF
TGTGCCAGCAGTGGGGGGTGGGGGACTAGCAGCAATGAGCAGTTCTTC
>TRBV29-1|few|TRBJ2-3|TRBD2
CSVLALAGRQAQYF
TGCAGCGTCCTGGCGCTAGCGGGGCGGCAGGCGCAGTATTTT
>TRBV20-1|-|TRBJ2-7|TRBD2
CSATLAGLWEQYF
TGCAGTGCCACACTAGCGGGACTGTGGGAGCAGTACTTC
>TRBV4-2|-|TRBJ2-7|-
CASSQFGQTYEQYF
TGTGCCAGCAGCCAGTTCGGACAGACCTACGAGCAGTACTTC
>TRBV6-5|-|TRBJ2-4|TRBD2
CASSYSSGAVGTKNIQYF
TGTGCCAGCAGTTACTCTAGCGGGGCAGTCGGGACCAAAAACATTCAGTACTTC
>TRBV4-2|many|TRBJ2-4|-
CASSQEGLARNIQYF
TGTGCCAGCAGCCAAGAAGGACTTGCCCGAAACATTCAGTACTTC
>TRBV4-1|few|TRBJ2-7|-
CASSHQPGHYEQYF
TGCGCCAGCAGCCACCAACCGGGACACTACGAGCAGTACTTC
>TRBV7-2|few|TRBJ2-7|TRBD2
CASSPAGLNLYEQYF
TGTGCCAGCAGCCCAGCGGGACTGAATCTTTACGAGCAGTACTTC
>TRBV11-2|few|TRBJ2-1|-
CASSLEQGRDLKQFF
TGTGCCAGCAGCCTAGAACAGGGGAGGGACCTAAAGCAGTTCTTC
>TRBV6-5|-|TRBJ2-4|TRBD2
CASSYWSSGPAKNIQYF
TGTGCCAGCAGTTACTGGTCTAGCGGGCCCGCCAAAAACATTCAGTACTTC
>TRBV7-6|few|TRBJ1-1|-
CASSPRPDLNTEAFF
TGTGCCAGCAGCCCCCGACCGGATCTGAACACTGAAGCTTTCTTT
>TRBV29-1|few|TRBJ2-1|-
CSVTGGAGNYNEQFF
TGCAGCGTCACAGGGGGGGCGGGAAATTACAATGAGCAGTTCTTC
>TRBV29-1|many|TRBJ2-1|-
CSVRQYNEQFF
TGCAGCGTCAGACAGTACAATGAGCAGTTCTTC
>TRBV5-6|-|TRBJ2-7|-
CASSRLHEQYF
TGTGCCAGCAGTAGACTACACGAGCAGTACTTC
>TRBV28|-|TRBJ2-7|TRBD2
CASTRTSGNPYEQYF
TGTGCCAGCACCAGGACTAGCGGGAATCCCTACGAGCAGTACTTC
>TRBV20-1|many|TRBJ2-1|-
CSASELLSYNEQFF
TGCAGTGCTAGCGAACTCTTGAGCTACAATGAGCAGTTCTTC
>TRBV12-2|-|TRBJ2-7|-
CASRLARDTRVCEQYF
TGTGCAAGTCGCTTAGCGCGGGACACCCGCGTATGCGAGCAGTACTTC
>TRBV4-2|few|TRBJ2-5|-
CASSQEGVGLLQETQYF
TGTGCCAGCAGCCAAGAGGGAGTGGGACTCCTGCAAGAGACCCAGTACTTC
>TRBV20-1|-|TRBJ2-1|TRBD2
CSARDGTSGDNEQFF
TGCAGTGCTAGAGATGGGACTAGCGGGGACAATGAGCAGTTCTTC
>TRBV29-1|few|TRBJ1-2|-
CSVFGEGGYTF
TGCAGCGTGTTCGGGGAGGGTGGCTACACCTTC
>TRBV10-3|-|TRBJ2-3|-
CAISERWATDTQYF
TGTGCCATCAGTGAGCGATGGGCCACAGATACGCAGTATTTT
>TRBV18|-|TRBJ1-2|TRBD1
CASSPRTGAANYGYTF
TGTGCCAGCTCCCCAAGGACAGGGGCGGCTAACTATGGCTACACCTTC
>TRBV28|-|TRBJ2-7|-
CASRARDPQILYEQYF
TGTGCCAGCAGGGCGAGGGACCCCCAGATCCTATACGAGCAGTACTTC
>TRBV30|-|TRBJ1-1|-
CAWSALGPGLNTEAFF
TGTGCCTGGAGTGCTCTGGGACCGGGACTGAACACTGAAGCTTTCTTT
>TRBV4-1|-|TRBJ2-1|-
CASSQELRGTYNEQFF
TGCGCCAGCAGCCAAGAGTTGAGGGGGACCTACAATGAGCAGTTCTTC
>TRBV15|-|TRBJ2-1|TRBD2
CATSRDPSGIYNEQFF
TGTGCCACCAGCAGAGATCCTAGCGGGATCTACAATGAGCAGTTCTTC
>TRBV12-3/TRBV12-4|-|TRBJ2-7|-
CASSLSTPHEQYF
TGTGCCAGCAGTCTATCGACACCTCACGAGCAGTACTTC
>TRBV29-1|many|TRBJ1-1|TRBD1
CSTSGTGYTEAFF
TGCAGCACGAGCGGGACAGGGTATACTGAAGCTTTCTTT
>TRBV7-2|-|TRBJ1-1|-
CASSLEAGRRTFF
TGTGCCAGCAGCTTAGAAGCGGGCAGGCGAACTTTCTTT